Shown below are 11 T cell receptor beta chains from a single sample sequenced in a study of a mutant IDH1 vaccine in newly diagnosed glioma. The antigens of these receptors remain unknown. Time point given: week 47, end of study. The vaccine gave 300 ug of a 20-mer mutant IDH1 peptide subcutaneously per dose. Here immunoSEQ multiplex PCR was the method, and the copy in TCRdb shows in-frame clones only, minus some. The table lists around 40,000 clones, 65% to 90% of them singletons, with about 19% in the top ten. Sample: PBMCs, taken from a glioma patient whose treatment included an IDH1 peptide vaccine. The receptor source for this set is a man aged 18 to 30 with glioma. Some clones in this sample may be carry-over from other donors' samples.

The chain is built from TRBV9 and TRBJ2-2; 9 bases line up with TRBD2. V lost 2 bases, J lost 0 bases, and 8 bases stayed unmatched. CDR1 is SGDLS, CDR2 YYNGEE, per germline. This CDR3 comprises 18 residues. The CDR3 protein is CASSVLAGSPANTGELFF. CDR3 DNA sequence: TGTGCCAGCAGCGTCCTAGCGGGGAGCCCCGCGAACACCGGGGAGCTGTTTTTT.

The chain links TRBV2 to TRBJ1-5; the D gene is possibly TRBD1 (6 bases). Germline CDR1 SNHLY, CDR2 FYNNEI. Trimming took 5 bases from V and 1 from J, leaving 18 bases between them. This CDR3 has 17 amino acids. CDR3 sequence (DNA): TGTGCCAGCAGTTCTACAGGGAGTGAGATAAGCAATCAGCCCCAGCATTTT. Its protein product is CASSSTGSEISNQPQHF.

Only one count was recorded for this clone. V gene TRBV27 combines with J gene TRBJ2-7, with D hard to call. With 6 bases removed from V and 3 bases from J, the gap between germline ends came to 12 bases. Looked up from germline, CDR1 is MNHEY and CDR2 is SMNVEV (reference sequence). CDR3 length: 13 amino acids. In nucleotides, the CDR3 is TGTGCCAGCAGGCCCGACGTGGTCTACGAGCAGTACTTC. Translating it yields CASRPDVVYEQYF.

The chain recombines TRBV27 with TRBJ2-7; tentatively, D is TRBD1 (6 bases). The germline V gene encodes CDR1 MNHEY and CDR2 SMNVEV (reference sequence). The CDR3 sequence is 16 residues long. Trimming took 3 bases from V and 1 from J, leaving 16 bases between them. CDR3 nucleotides: TGTGCCAGCAGTTTGACAGGCAGTTCGTCTTCCTACGAGCAGTACTTC. Residues: CASSLTGSSSSYEQYF.

The CDR3 protein is CASSLEGPQPQHF. CDR3 bases: TGTGCCAGCAGCTTAGAGGGTCCTCAGCCCCAGCATTTT. The rearrangement links TRBV7-2 to TRBJ1-5; no clear D gene. CDR3 length equals 13 residues. V was clipped by 1 base and J by 6 bases, with 7 bases between them. Germline CDR1 SGHTA, CDR2 FQGNSA. The variable domain in full, with the rest retrieved from reference TRBV7-2 and TRBJ1-5, is GAGVSQSPSNKVTEKGKDVELRCDPISGHTALYWYRQSLGQGLEFLIYFQGNSAPDKSGLPSDRFSAERTGGSVSTLTIQRTQQEDSAVYLCASSLEGPQPQHFGDGTRLSIL.

The chain recombines TRBV5-4 with TRBJ2-1; 8 nucleotides align to TRBD1. The CDR3 has 16 residues. With V trimmed by 2 bases and J by 4 bases, 8 bases remained unmatched. CDR1 is SGHNT and CDR2 is YYREEE in the germline V gene (reference sequence). The DNA for the CDR3 is TGTGCCAGCAGCTTCGAACAGGGGGGTCGGTACAATGAGCAGTTCTTC. Translation gives CASSFEQGGRYNEQFF.

The V and J genes are TRBV14 and TRBJ1-4; weak D call: TRBD1 (6 bases). The ends were cut back, 1 base at V and 7 bases at J, with 13 bases in the middle. The CDR3 contains 15 residues. The germline CDR1 and CDR2 sequences are SGHDN and FVKESK. The chain's CDR3 is CASSQGRGRAEKLFF. CDR3 coding DNA: TGTGCCAGCAGCCAAGGCAGGGGTCGGGCTGAAAAACTGTTTTTT.

The rearrangement links TRBV9 to TRBJ2-7; D could derive from TRBD1 or TRBD2 (5 bases each). The length of the CDR3 is 14 residues. Between the trimmed V and J ends, which lost 4 bases and 3 bases, there was a span of 14 bases. CDR1 is SGDLS, CDR2 YYNGEE, per germline. CDR3 DNA: TGTGCCAGCAGCCCCTCTGGGGGAAACTACGAGCAGTACTTC. This codes for CASSPSGGNYEQYF.

V gene TRBV7-2 combines with J gene TRBJ2-7; D is undetermined. The CDR3 contains 14 residues. V was trimmed by 8 bases and J by 2 bases, leaving 16 bases between them. Germline V CDR1 and CDR2: SGHTA, FQGNSA. The CDR3 DNA follows: TGTGCCAGCCGGGCGGCACAGCACACCTACGAGCAGTACTTC. This gives the protein CASRAAQHTYEQYF.

The CDR3 loop reads CASSPRPTGVDTEAFF. The CDR3, as DNA: TGCGCCAGCAGCCCCCGCCCGACAGGGGTGGACACTGAAGCTTTCTTT. The J gene is TRBJ1-1, the V gene TRBV5-1; 8 positions match TRBD1. Germline V gene lookup returns CDR1 SGHRS and CDR2 YFSETQ. After removal of 4 bases from V and 3 bases from J, the junction contained 11 bases not matched to a gene. CDR3 length: 16 residues.

CDR3 in DNA: TGTGCCTGGAGTGGGGGGCTTAAGAACACTGAAGCTTTCTTT. Translation: CAWSGGLKNTEAFF. The rearrangement joins TRBV30 to TRBJ1-1; D might be TRBD1 (6 bases). CDR3 length: 14 residues. Germline loops: CDR1 GTSNPN, CDR2 SVGIG (reference sequence). V gave up 1 base and J gave up 1 base, with 10 bases separating them.